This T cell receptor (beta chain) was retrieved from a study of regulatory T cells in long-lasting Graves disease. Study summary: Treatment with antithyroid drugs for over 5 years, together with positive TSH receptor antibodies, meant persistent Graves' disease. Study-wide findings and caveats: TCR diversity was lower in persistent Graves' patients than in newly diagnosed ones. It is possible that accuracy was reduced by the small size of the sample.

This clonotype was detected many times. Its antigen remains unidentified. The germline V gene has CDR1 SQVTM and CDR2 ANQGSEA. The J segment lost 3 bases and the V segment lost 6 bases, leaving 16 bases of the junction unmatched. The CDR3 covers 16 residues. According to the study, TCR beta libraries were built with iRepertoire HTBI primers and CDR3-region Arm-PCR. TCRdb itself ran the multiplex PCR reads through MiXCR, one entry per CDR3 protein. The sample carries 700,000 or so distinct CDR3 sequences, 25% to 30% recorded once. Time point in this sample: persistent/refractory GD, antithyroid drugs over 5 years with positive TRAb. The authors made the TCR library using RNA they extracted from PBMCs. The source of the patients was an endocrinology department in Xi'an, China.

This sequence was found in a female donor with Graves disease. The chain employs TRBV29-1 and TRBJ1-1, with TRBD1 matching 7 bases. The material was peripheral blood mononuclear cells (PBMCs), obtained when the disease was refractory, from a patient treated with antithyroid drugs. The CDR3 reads CSVGAVFDRADTEAFF. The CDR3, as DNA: TGCAGCGTCGGGGCCGTCTTCGACAGGGCGGACACTGAAGCTTTCTTT.